The rows below give T cell receptor beta chains drawn from one sample of a study of blood T cell repertoires in COVID-19. Assay: immunoSEQ multiplex PCR; the TCRdb copy retains only in-frame clones and omits some. The table includes tens of thousands of clones, under 80% detected once. Input material: PBMCs or T cells enriched from blood (not recorded which). The receptors stem from a woman in her fifties or sixties who had been exposed to COVID-19. The CDR3 runs from the conserved cysteine through the conserved F or W. The order of the fields is clone size, V gene, J gene, D gene, CDR3 protein, CDR3 DNA. D genes are given only for firm matches. Expanded clones get a size class; other rows say once, few or many, or leave the size out.

.	TRBV28	TRBJ1-4	.	CASSRGRGREKLFF	TGTGCCAGCAGTCGAGGAAGGGGAAGGGAAAAACTGTTTTTT
.	TRBV3-1/TRBV3-2	TRBJ2-1	TRBD2	CASSPGTSGTNEQFF	TGTGCCAGCAGCCCCGGGACTAGCGGGACCAATGAGCAGTTCTTC
.	TRBV7-2	TRBJ2-7	.	CASSFSSQANYEQYF	TGTGCCAGCAGCTTTTCGAGCCAAGCGAATTACGAGCAGTACTTC
once	TRBV11-2	TRBJ1-4	.	CASSFSGEKLFF	TGTGCCAGCAGCTTCTCCGGGGAAAAACTGTTTTTT
.	TRBV2	TRBJ2-7	TRBD2	CASRATSGGSYEQYF	TGTGCCAGCAGAGCCACTAGCGGGGGTTCCTACGAGCAGTACTTC
once	TRBV6-5	TRBJ1-6	.	CASKVGQGNSPLHF	TGTGCCAGCAAGGTCGGGCAGGGCAATTCACCCCTCCACTTT
.	TRBV30	TRBJ1-1	.	CALTGFGTEAFF	TGTGCCTTAACAGGGTTTGGTACTGAAGCTTTCTTT
.	TRBV28	TRBJ1-5	TRBD1	CASSLRGTGVRNQPQHF	TGTGCCAGCAGTTTAAGGGGGACAGGGGTAAGGAATCAGCCCCAGCATTTT
.	TRBV5-1	TRBJ2-7	TRBD1	CASSLVGTGEGEQYF	TGCGCCAGCAGCTTGGTAGGGACAGGGGAAGGCGAGCAGTACTTC
few	TRBV19	TRBJ2-1	TRBD2	CASSILESGRSYNEQFF	TGTGCCAGTAGTATACTGGAAAGCGGGAGATCCTACAATGAGCAGTTCTTC
.	TRBV7-9	TRBJ1-4	.	CASSLATGSEKLFF	TGTGCCAGCAGCTTAGCGACGGGAAGCGAAAAACTGTTTTTT
few	TRBV3-1/TRBV3-2	TRBJ1-1	TRBD1	CASSHYRDRGLKNTEAFF	TGTGCCAGCAGCCACTACCGGGACAGGGGATTAAAAAACACTGAAGCTTTCTTT
.	TRBV30	TRBJ1-1	TRBD1	CAWKTGGNTEAFF	TGTGCCTGGAAGACAGGGGGGAACACTGAAGCTTTCTTT
.	TRBV7-9	TRBJ1-6	TRBD1	CASSGDRDNSPLHF	TGTGCCAGCAGCGGAGACAGGGACAATTCACCCCTCCACTTT
once	TRBV9	TRBJ1-1	.	CASSVGRGLGEAFF	TGTGCCAGCAGCGTAGGTAGGGGCTTGGGCGAAGCTTTCTTT
once	TRBV7-9	TRBJ1-4	TRBD1	CASSFLQGAAGLFF	TGTGCCAGCAGCTTTCTACAGGGGGCTGCCGGACTGTTTTTT